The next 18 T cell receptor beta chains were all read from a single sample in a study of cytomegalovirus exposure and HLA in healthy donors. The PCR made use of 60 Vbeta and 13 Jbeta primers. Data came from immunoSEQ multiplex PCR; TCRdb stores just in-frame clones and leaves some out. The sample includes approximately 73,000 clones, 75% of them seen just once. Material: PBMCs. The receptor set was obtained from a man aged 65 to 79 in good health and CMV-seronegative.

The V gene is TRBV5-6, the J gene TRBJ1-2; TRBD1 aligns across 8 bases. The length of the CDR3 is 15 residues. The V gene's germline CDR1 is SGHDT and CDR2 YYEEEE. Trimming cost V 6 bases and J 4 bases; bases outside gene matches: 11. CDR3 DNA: TGTGCCAGCAACCACAGAAGGGACAGGTTCTATGGCTACACCTTC. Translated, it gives CASNHRRDRFYGYTF.

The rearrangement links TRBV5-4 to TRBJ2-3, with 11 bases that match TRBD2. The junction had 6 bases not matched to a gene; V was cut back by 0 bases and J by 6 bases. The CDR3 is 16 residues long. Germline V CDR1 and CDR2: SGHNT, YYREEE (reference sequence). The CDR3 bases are TGTGCCAGCAGCTTGGGAGGCCTAGCGGGAGGTGATACGCAGTATTTT. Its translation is CASSLGGLAGGDTQYF.

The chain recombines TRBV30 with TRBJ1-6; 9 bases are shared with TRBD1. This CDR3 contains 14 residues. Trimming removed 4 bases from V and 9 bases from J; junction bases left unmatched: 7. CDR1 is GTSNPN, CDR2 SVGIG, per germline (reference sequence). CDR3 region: CAWTYGTGSSPLHF. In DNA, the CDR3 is TGTGCCTGGACTTACGGGACAGGGAGTTCACCCCTCCACTTT.

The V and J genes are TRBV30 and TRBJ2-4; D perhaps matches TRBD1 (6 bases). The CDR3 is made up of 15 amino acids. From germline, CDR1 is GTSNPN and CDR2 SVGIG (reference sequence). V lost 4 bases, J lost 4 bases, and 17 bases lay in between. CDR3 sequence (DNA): TGTGCCTGGAATGAACAGGGATTTTGGAAAAACATTCAGTACTTC. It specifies CAWNEQGFWKNIQYF.

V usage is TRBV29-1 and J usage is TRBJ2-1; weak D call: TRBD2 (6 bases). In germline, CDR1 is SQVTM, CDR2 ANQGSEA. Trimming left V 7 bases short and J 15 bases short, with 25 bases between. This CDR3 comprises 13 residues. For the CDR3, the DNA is TGCAGCGCCTCAAGCGGGCCCATGGGAAAGGGGTTCTTC. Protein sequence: CSASSGPMGKGFF.

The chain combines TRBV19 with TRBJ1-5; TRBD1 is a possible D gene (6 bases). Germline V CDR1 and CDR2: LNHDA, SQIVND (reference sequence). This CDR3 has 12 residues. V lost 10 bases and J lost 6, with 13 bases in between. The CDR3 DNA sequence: TGTGCCACCGGGGGGCCGGGTCAGCCCCAGCATTTT. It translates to CATGGPGQPQHF.

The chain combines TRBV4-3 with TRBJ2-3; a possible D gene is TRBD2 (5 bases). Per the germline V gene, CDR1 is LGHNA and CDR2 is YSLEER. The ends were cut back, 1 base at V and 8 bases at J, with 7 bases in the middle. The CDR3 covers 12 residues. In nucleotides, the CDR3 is TGCGCCAGCAGCCAAGGAGGGTTTACGCAGTATTTT. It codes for CASSQGGFTQYF.

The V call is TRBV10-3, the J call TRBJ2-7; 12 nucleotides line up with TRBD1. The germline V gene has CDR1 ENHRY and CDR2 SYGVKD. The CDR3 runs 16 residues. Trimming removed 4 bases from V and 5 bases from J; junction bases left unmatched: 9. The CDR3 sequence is CAISGLGTGGADEQYF. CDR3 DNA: TGTGCCATCAGTGGACTCGGGACAGGGGGCGCGGACGAGCAGTACTTC.

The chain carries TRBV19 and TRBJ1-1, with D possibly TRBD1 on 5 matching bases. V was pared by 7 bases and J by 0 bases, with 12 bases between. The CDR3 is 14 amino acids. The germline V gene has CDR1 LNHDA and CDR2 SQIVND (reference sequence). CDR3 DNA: TGTGCCAGTACGGAGGGGCCGGTGAACACTGAAGCTTTCTTT. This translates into CASTEGPVNTEAFF.

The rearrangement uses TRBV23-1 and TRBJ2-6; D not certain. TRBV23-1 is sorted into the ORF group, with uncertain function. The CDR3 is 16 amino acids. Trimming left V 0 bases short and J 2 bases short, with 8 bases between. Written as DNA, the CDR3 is TGCGCCAGCAGTCAATCAAAGAGGACTGGGGCCAACGTCCTGACTTTC. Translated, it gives CASSQSKRTGANVLTF.

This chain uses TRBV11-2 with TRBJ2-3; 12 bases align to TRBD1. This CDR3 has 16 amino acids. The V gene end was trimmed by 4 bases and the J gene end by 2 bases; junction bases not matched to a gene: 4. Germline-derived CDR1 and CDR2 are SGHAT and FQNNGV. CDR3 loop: CASSSGQGAFTDTQYF. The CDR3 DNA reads TGTGCCAGCAGCTCGGGACAGGGGGCGTTCACAGATACGCAGTATTTT.

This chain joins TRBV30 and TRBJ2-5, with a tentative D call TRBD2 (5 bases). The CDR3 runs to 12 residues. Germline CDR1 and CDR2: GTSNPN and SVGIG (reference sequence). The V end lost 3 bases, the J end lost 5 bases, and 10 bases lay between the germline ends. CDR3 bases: TGTGCCTGGAGGGGTGGCGGGGAGACCCAGTACTTC. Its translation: CAWRGGGETQYF.

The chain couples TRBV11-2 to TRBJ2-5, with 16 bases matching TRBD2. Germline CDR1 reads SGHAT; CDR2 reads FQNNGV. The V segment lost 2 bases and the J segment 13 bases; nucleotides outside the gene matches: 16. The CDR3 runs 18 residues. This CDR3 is CASSLPLGLAGGLPDRYF. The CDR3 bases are TGTGCCAGCAGCTTACCCCTGGGACTAGCGGGGGGGCTCCCAGATAGGTACTTC.

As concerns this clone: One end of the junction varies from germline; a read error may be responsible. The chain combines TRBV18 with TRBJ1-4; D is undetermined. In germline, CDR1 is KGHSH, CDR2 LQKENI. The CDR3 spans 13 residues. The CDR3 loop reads CASSRGVGEKLFF. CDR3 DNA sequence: TGTGCCAGTTCACGGGGAGTGGGTGAAAAACTGTTTTTT.

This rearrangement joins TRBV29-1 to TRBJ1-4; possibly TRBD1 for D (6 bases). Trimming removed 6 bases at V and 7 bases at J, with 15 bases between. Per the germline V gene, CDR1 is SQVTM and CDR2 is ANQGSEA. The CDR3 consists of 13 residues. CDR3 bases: TGCAGCGTCCTCCGAACAGGGTCTGAAAAACTGTTTTTT. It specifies CSVLRTGSEKLFF.

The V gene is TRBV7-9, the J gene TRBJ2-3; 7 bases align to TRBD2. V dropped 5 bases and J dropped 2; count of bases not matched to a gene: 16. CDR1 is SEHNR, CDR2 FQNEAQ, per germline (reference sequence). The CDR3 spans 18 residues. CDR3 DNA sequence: TGTGCCAGCAGCCCTCTTAGCGGTCCCAAGCGGGACACAGATACGCAGTATTTT. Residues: CASSPLSGPKRDTDTQYF.

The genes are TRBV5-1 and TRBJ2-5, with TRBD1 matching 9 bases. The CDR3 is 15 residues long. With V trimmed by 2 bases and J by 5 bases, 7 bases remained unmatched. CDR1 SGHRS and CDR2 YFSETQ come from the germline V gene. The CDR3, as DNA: TGCGCCAGCAGCTTCGGGGACAGGGACGGGGAGACCCAGTACTTC. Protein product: CASSFGDRDGETQYF.

DNA of the CDR3: TGTGCCAGCAGCTTCATCGGGACAGGTACTTCTGGCTACACCTTC. This sequence encodes CASSFIGTGTSGYTF. The chain combines TRBV7-2 with TRBJ1-2; TRBD1 aligns across 8 bases. This CDR3 is 15 amino acids long. V shed 3 bases, J shed 7 bases, and the junction held 10 bases outside the gene matches. Germline CDR1 reads SGHTA; CDR2 reads FQGNSA.